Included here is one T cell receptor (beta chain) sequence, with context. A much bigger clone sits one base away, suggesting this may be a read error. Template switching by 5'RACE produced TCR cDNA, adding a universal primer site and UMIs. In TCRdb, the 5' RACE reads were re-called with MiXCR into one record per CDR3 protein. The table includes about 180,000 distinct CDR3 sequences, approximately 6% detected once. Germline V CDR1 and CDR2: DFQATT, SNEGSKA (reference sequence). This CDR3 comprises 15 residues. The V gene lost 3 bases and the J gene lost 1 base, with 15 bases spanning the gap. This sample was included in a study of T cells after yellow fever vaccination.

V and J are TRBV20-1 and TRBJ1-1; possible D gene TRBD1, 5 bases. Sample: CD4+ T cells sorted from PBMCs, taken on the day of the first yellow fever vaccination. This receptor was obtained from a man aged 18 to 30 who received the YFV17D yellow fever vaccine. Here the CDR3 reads CSASGGTGANTEAFF. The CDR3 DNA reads TGCAGTGCTAGCGGGGGGACGGGCGCGAACACTGAAGCTTTCTTT.